This T cell receptor beta chain was identified during a study of cytomegalovirus exposure and HLA in healthy donors. Trimming took 2 bases from V and 7 from J, leaving 19 bases between them. There are 15 residues in the CDR3. Germline lookup yields CDR1 SGHKS and CDR2 YYEKEE (reference sequence). Clones were sequenced by immunoSEQ multiplex PCR, and TCRdb holds only the in-frame ones, with some missing. The sample includes hundreds of thousands of clones, around nine tenths of them seen just once. This clone was recorded only once. The receptor was derived from a young man in good health and CMV-seronegative. The sequencing input was PBMCs. The genes are TRBV5-5 and TRBJ2-7; a possible D gene is TRBD1 (5 bases). CDR3 amino acids: CASSLYYQGVREQYF. The CDR3 bases are TGTGCCAGCAGCTTATACTACCAGGGTGTTAGGGAGCAGTACTTC.